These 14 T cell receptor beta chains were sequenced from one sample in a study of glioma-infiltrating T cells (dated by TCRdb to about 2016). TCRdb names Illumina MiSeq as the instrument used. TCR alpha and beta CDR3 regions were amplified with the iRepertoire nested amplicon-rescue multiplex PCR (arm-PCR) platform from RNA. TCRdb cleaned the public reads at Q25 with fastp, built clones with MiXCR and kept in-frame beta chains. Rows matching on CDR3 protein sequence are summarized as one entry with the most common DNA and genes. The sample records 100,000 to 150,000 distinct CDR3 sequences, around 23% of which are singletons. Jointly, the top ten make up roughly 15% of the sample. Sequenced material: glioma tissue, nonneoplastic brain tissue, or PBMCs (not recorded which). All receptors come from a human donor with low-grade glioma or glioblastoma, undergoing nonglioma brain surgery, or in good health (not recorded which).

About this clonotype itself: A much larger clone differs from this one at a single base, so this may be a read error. Written as DNA, the CDR3 is TGCAGCGGTTCTCTTCGGGAGACCCGGTACTTC. Translating it yields CSGSLRETRYF. The rearrangement uses TRBV29-1 and TRBJ2-5, with D tentatively TRBD2 (6 bases). The CDR3 extends over 11 amino acids. Germline V gene sequence: CDR1 SQVTM, CDR2 ANQGSEA.

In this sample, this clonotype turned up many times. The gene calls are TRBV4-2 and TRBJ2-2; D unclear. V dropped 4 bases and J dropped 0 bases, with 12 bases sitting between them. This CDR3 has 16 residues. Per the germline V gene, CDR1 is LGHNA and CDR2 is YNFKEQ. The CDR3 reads CASSPAARANTGELFF. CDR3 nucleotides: TGTGCCAGCAGCCCAGCCGCACGGGCGAACACCGGGGAGCTGTTTTTT.

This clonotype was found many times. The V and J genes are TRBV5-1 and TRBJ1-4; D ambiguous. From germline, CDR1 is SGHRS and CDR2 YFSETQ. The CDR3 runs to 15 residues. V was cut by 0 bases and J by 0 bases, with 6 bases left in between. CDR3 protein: CASSLDVATNEKLFF. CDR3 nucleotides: TGCGCCAGCAGCTTGGACGTCGCAACTAATGAAAAACTGTTTTTT.

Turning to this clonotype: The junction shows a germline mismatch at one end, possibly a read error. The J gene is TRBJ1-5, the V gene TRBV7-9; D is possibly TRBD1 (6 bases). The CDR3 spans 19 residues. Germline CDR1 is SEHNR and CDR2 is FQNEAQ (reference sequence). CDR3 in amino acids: CASSLARGGPRGSNQPQHF. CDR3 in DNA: TGCGCCAGCAGCTTAGCACGAGGGGGACCAAGGGGTAGCAATCAGCCCCAGCATTTT.

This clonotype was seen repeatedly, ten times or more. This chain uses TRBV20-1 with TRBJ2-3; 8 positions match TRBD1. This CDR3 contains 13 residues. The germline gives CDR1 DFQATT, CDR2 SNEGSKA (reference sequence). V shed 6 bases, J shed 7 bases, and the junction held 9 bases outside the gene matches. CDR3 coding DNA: TGCAGTGCCCAGGACAGGGTTTCGAATACGCAGTATTTT. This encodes CSAQDRVSNTQYF.

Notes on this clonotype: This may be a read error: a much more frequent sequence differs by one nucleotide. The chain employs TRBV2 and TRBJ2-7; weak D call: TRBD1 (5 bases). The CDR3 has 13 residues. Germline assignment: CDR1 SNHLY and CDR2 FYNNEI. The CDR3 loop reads CVSSRVRDYEQYF. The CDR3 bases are TGTGTCAGCAGTAGGGTCAGGGACTACGAGCAGTACTTC.

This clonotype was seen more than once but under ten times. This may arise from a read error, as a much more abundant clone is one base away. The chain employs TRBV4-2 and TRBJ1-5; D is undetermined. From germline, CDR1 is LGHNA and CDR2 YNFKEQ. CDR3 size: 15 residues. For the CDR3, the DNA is TGTGCCAGCAGCCAAGATCGAGTGGGCAATCGGCCCCAGCATTTT. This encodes CASSQDRVGNRPQHF.

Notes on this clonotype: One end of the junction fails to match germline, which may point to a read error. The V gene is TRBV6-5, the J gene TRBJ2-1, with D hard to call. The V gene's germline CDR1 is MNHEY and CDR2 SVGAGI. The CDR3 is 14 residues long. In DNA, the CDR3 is TGTGCCGGCAGTTACTTGCTCGGCGGTAATGAGCAGTTCTTC. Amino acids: CAGSYLLGGNEQFF.

CDR3 DNA: TGTGCCAGCAGCGAGATGACCCAGTACTTC. Translated, it gives CASSEMTQYF. The chain couples TRBV3-1 to TRBJ2-5, with no clear D. CDR1 and CDR2 from the germline V gene are LGHDT and YNNKEL (reference sequence). The CDR3 contains 10 residues. V lost 5 bases and J 7 bases, leaving 5 bases between the germline ends.

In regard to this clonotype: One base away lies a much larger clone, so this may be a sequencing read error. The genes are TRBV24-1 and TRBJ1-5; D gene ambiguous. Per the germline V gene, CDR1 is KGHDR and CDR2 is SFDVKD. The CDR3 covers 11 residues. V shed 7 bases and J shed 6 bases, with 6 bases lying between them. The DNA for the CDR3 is TGTGCCACCAGCCTTTCTCAGCCCCAGCATTTT. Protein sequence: CATSLSQPQHF.

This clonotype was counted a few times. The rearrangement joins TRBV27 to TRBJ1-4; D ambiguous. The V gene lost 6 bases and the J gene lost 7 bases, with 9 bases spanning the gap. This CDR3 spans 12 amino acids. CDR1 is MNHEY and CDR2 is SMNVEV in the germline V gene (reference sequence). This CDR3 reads CASSLAGEKLFF. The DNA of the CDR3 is TGTGCCAGCAGCTTAGCAGGTGAAAAACTGTTTTTT.

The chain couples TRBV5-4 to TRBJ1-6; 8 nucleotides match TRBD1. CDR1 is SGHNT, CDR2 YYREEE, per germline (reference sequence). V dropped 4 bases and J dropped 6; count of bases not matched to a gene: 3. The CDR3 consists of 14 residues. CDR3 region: CASSQGQVNSPLHF. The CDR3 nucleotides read TGTGCCAGCAGCCAGGGACAGGTTAATTCACCCCTCCACTTT.

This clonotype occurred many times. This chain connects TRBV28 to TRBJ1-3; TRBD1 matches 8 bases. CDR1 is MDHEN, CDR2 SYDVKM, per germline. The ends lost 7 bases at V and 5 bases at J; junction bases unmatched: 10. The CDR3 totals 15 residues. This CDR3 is CASTPGQGRRNTIYF. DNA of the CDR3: TGTGCCAGCACCCCTGGACAGGGTAGGAGAAACACCATATATTTT.

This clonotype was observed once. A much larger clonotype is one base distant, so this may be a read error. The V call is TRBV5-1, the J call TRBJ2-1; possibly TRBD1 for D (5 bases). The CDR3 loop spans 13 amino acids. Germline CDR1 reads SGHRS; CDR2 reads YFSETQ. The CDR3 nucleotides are TGCGCCATCAGCGAAAACAGGTACAATGAACAGTTCTTC. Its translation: CAISENRYNEQFF.